Listed below are T cell receptor beta chains from one sample, sequenced in a study of blood T cell repertoires in COVID-19. Here immunoSEQ multiplex PCR was the method, and the copy in TCRdb shows in-frame clones only, minus some. The sample yields hundreds of thousands of clones, around 89% seen once. Sequencing was carried out using peripheral blood. Every receptor here comes from a woman under 40 with COVID-19, enrolled during active disease. The CDR3 runs from the conserved cysteine through the conserved F or W. The D gene is left open where the match is weak. Only part of the rows carry a size: once, few, many, or a class if the clone is expanded.

clone size	J gene	V gene	D gene	CDR3 DNA	CDR3 protein
-	TRBJ2-7	TRBV7-2	-	TGTGCCAGCAGCCGAGGGTGGGAGCGGGAGCAGTACTTC	CASSRGWEREQYF
-	TRBJ1-2	TRBV7-8	TRBD1	TGTGCCAGCAGCTTGAGGGACAGGGTAAATTCTAACTATGGCTACACCTTC	CASSLRDRVNSNYGYTF
few	TRBJ1-2	TRBV5-4	TRBD1	TGTGCCAGCACTCGGACAGGGGGTCGCTATGGCTACACCTTC	CASTRTGGRYGYTF
few	TRBJ2-1	TRBV24-1	TRBD2	TGTGCCACCAGTGACCAGGCCCGAGGGACTAGCGGGAGCTCCTACAATGAGCAGTTCTTC	CATSDQARGTSGSSYNEQFF
-	TRBJ2-1	TRBV24-1	-	TGTGCCACCAGTGAAGGCGGCGGGACCTCCTACAATGAGCAGTTCTTC	CATSEGGGTSYNEQFF
-	TRBJ1-2	TRBV7-2	-	TGTGCCAGCAGCGATGGACAGAACTATGGCTACACCTTC	CASSDGQNYGYTF
-	TRBJ2-3	TRBV7-9	-	TGTGCCAGCAGCTTAGAGTTAGGGAGAGATACGCAGTATTTT	CASSLELGRDTQYF
-	TRBJ2-3	TRBV7-2	TRBD2	TGTGCCAGCAGCCGGTCTAGCGGAGCTGATACGCAGTATTTT	CASSRSSGADTQYF
-	TRBJ1-1	TRBV19	-	TGTGCCAGTAGTGGTCGTTGGCGGCCCCGGGAGACTGAAGCTTTCTTT	CASSGRWRPRETEAFF
-	TRBJ1-6	TRBV7-2	TRBD1	TGTGCCAGCAGCTCGGGACAGGGTCATTCACCCCTCCACTTT	CASSSGQGHSPLHF
-	TRBJ1-1	TRBV18	-	TGTGCCAGCTCACCTTCTTTTCCAGGGCAATTTTCCACTGAAGCTTTCTTT	CASSPSFPGQFSTEAFF
-	TRBJ2-5	TRBV18	-	TGTGCCAGCTCACTCGGGGAGGCCCAGTACTTC	CASSLGEAQYF
-	TRBJ2-7	TRBV6-1	-	TGTGCCAGCAGTGAACCAGGGGGGACCAACGAGCAGTACTTC	CASSEPGGTNEQYF
-	TRBJ2-3	TRBV24-1	-	TGTGCCACCAGTGATTTGTGGCCCATTACGCAGTATTTT	CATSDLWPITQYF
-	TRBJ2-7	TRBV7-4	-	TGTGCCAGCAGCTATAGCTCCTACGAGCAGTACTTC	CASSYSSYEQYF
-	TRBJ2-1	TRBV7-2	-	TGTGCCAGCAGCTTGTCCTCAGGGGCGGGAGTCCACAATGAGCAGTTCTTC	CASSLSSGAGVHNEQFF
-	TRBJ2-1	TRBV3-1/TRBV3-2	TRBD2	TGTGCCAGCAGCCAAGATGTGGCTAGCGGGGGGCGCAATGAGCAGTTCTTC	CASSQDVASGGRNEQFF
-	TRBJ2-7	TRBV7-2	TRBD2	TGTGCCAGCAGCCCGGGACTAGCGTCCTACGAGCAGTACTTC	CASSPGLASYEQYF
-	TRBJ2-2	TRBV9	-	TGTGCCAGCAGCGTCGCGTCCGGGGAGCTGTTTTTT	CASSVASGELFF
few	TRBJ2-1	TRBV6-5	-	TGTGCCAGCAGTTACGGGGGGAATGAGCAGTTCTTC	CASSYGGNEQFF
-	TRBJ1-5	TRBV2	-	TGTGCCAGCAGCCAACAGGTGGCTCAGCCCCAGCATTTT	CASSQQVAQPQHF
-	TRBJ2-3	TRBV9	-	TGTGCCAGCAGCGTAGGTACAGCTAGCACAGATACGCAGTATTTT	CASSVGTASTDTQYF
-	TRBJ1-1	TRBV9	-	TGTGCCAGCAGCCCCCTGTGGGCAGGGGCTCACGAAGCTTTCTTT	CASSPLWAGAHEAFF
-	TRBJ2-1	TRBV2	-	TGTGCCAGCACCCCTCGGGCGGGACGTGGGGAGCAGTTCTTC	CASTPRAGRGEQFF
-	TRBJ1-2	TRBV29-1	-	TGCAGCGCCGACAGTTCTAACTATGGCTACACCTTC	CSADSSNYGYTF
few	TRBJ2-1	TRBV5-1	-	TGCGCCAGCAGCTTGGCCTTCCTTTACAATGAGCAGTTCTTC	CASSLAFLYNEQFF
-	TRBJ2-3	TRBV5-1	TRBD1	TGCGCCAGCAGCTTACAGGGGGCTCCCCACACAGATACGCAGTATTTT	CASSLQGAPHTDTQYF
-	TRBJ2-7	TRBV6-5	TRBD2	TGTGCCAGCAGACCCGGACTAGCGGGGGGCGAGCAGTACTTC	CASRPGLAGGEQYF
-	TRBJ1-1	TRBV6-5	TRBD1	TGTGCCAGCAGTTACTCGGCAGGGGGTACGACTGAAGCTTTCTTT	CASSYSAGGTTEAFF
-	TRBJ2-1	TRBV9	-	TGTGCCGGCCCCGATAAGGGGCGGATGAGCTCCTACAATGAGCAGTTCTTC	CAGPDKGRMSSYNEQFF
-	TRBJ2-5	TRBV2	-	TGTGCCAGCAGTGGGGGGCGGGAGACCCAGTACTTC	CASSGGRETQYF
-	TRBJ2-1	TRBV4-1	TRBD2	TGCGCCAGCAGCCCGGATTCTTTAGCGGGGAAATACAATGAGCAGTTCTTC	CASSPDSLAGKYNEQFF
-	TRBJ1-6	TRBV14	-	TGTGCCAGCAGCCAAGTCAGCGGTTCACCCCTCCACTTT	CASSQVSGSPLHF